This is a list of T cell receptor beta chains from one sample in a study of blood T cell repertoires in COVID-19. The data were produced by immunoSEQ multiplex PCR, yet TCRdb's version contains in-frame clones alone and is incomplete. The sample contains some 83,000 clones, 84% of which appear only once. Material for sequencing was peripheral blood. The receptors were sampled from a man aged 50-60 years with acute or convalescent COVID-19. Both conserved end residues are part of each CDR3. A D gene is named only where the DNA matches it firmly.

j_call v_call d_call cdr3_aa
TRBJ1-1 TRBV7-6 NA CASSRTQGAYTEAFF
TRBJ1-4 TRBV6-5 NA CASSRGRAANEKLFF
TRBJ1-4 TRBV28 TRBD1 CASSLLGTGRVDFGLEKLFF
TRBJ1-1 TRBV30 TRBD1 CAWSGTGLLAEAFF
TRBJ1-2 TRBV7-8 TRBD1 CASSLTTGTGGGYTF
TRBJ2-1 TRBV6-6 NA CASSYNTNRVLGEQFF
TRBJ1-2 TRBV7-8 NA CASSSELTVGYTF
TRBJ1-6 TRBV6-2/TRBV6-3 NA CASSYSKLYTFERLHF
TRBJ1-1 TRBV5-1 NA CASSDYGEENEAFF
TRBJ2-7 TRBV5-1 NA CASTMSGASYEQYF
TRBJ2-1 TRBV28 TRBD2 CASRGLAAYNEQFF
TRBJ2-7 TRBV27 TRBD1 CASSRDRLAYEQYF
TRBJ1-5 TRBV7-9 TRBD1 CASSSGVGQGNQPQHF
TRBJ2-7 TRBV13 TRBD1 CASSAGQGYYYEQYF
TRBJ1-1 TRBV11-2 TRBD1 CASSWGQEFTEAFF
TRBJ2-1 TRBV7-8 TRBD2 CASSLALGGSYNEQFF
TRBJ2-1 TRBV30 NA CAWRAGAEQFF
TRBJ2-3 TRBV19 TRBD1 CASSIGQGQDTQYF
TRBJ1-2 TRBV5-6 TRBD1 CASSHVKAGQGYGYTF
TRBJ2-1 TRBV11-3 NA CASSLAWRGEQFF
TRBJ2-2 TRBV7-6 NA CASSPTSGNTGELFF
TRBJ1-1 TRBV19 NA CAGSQGLNTEAFF
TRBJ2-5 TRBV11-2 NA CASSLGRQETQYF
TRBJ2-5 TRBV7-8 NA CASSNPRTAQETQYF
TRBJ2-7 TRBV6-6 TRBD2 CASRTSGASSYEQYF
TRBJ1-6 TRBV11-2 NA CASSLNRVPLHF
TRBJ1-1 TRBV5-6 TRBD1 CASSYGQGSTEAFF
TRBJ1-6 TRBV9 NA CASSPRRELGSPLHF
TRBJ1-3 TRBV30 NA CAWKRSGNTIYF
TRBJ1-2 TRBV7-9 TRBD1 CASSHTQGALLDGYTF
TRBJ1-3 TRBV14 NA CASSLRGSSGNTIYF
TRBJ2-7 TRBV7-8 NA CASAVRSNYEQYF
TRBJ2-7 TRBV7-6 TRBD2 CASSSLRGGGRTRYEQYF
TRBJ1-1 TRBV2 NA CASSLTTGNTEAFF
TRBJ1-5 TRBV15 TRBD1 CATSRNQQGPSNQPQHF
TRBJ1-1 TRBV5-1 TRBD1 CASSNPGQGNTEAFF
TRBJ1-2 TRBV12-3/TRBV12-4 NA CASRTDTSHGYTF
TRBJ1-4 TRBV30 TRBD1 CAWSTIRGAEKLFF
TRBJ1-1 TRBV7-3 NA CASSPSNTNTEAFF
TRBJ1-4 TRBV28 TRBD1 CATTGVGEKLFF
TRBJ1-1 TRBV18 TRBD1 CASSSRDRYLGAFF
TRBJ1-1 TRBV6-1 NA CASSDPTAGDTEAFF
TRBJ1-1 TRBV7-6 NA CASSQTLNTEAFF
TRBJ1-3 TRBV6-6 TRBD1 CASSYEAGGRNTIYF
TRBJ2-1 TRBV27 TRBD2 CASSLGEGLAIYNEQFF
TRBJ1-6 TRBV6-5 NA CASSPEEGYNSPLHF
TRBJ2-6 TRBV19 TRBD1 CASTEQGLSGANVLTF
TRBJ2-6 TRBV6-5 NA CASRQGWTGANVLTF
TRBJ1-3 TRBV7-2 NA CASSLVFISGNTIYF
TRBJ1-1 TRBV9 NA CASSVDQSTEAFF
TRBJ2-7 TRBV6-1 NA CASSDNEQYF
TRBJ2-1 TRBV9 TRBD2 CASSASGLAAYEQFF
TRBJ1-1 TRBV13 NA CASSSQFNTEAFF
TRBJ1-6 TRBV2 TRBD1 CASSESRTGYNSPLHF
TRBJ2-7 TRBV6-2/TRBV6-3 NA CASSYGTSYEQYF
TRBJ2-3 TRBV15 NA CATSRDWQGQATDTQYF
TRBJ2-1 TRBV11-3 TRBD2 CASNPFRGGRGYNEQFF
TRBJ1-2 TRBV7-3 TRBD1 CASSGQGGYGYTF